Included here is one T cell receptor (beta chain) sequence, with context. Its antigen is not identified. These data belong to a study of cytomegalovirus exposure and HLA in healthy donors. Study-level information: Counted in an early data release were some 81 million unique TCRs from HLA-typed donors. Study-level findings and limits: An analysis done earlier found most TCR beta V segments productive about 87% or about 30% of the time.

Primers for the PCR totalled 60 Vbeta and 13 Jbeta. Method: immunoSEQ multiplex PCR; TCRdb's copy keeps in-frame clones and lacks some. The sample contains roughly 200,000 clones, 82% of which appear only once. Germline lookup yields CDR1 LNHDA and CDR2 SQIVND (reference sequence). The CDR3 length is 16 residues. With 6 bases clipped from V and 3 bases from J, the junction kept 11 bases outside the gene matches. The source is a middle-aged woman in good health and CMV-seronegative. The specimen sequenced was PBMCs. The chain links TRBV19 to TRBJ1-2; the match to TRBD1 covers 9 bases. For the CDR3, the DNA is TGTGCCAGTAGAGGGGGAATGCGGGACAGGGACTATGGCTACACCTTC. This gives the protein CASRGGMRDRDYGYTF.